The 32 T cell receptor beta chains reported below all come from one sample, sequenced in a study of tumor and adjacent non-tumor tissue in lung cancer. RNA was extracted from bulk tissue without any cell sorting. The normal lung tissue was taken more than 3 cm from the tumor edge. TCRbeta libraries were built with three rounds of nested PCR, modified from ARM-PCR. TCRdb re-analysed the multiplex PCR reads in MiXCR, keeping a single row per CDR3 protein. The sample consists of 65,000 to 75,000 distinct CDR3 sequences, roughly three quarters of them appearing once. Sequenced: distant non-tumor lung tissue. Receptors were obtained from a man aged 60-69 years with non-small cell lung cancer.

This clonotype was counted ten times or more. The V call is TRBV5-6, the J call TRBJ2-4; perhaps TRBD2 as D (6 bases). This CDR3 is built from 16 residues. Germline CDR1 and CDR2: SGHDT and YYEEEE. V was clipped by 0 bases and J by 0 bases, with 10 bases between them. CDR3 protein: CASSLAREIAKNIQYF. DNA of the CDR3: TGTGCCAGCAGCTTGGCCCGGGAGATAGCCAAAAACATTCAGTACTTC.

The table lists this clonotype with a few counts. This may be a read error: a much more frequent sequence differs by one nucleotide. The chain couples TRBV28 to TRBJ1-2; possible D gene TRBD1, 5 bases. The V end was cut by 4 bases, the J end by 4 bases, with 16 bases between. Germline assignment: CDR1 MDHEN and CDR2 SYDVKM. This CDR3 has 15 residues. Written as DNA, the CDR3 is TGTGCCAGCAGTTATGGGACCGGGGTTTTCTATGGCTACACCTTC. This codes for CASSYGTGVFYGYTF.

As concerns this clonotype: An end of the junction differs from the germline gene, which may be a read error. The chain has TRBV6-5 and TRBJ1-2; 7 bases map to TRBD1. Germline V gene lookup returns CDR1 MNHEY and CDR2 SVGAGI. The CDR3 is made up of 15 amino acids. CDR3: CTSSRQGGINYGYAF. CDR3 nucleotide sequence: TGTACCAGCAGTCGACAGGGTGGGATTAACTATGGCTACGCCTTC.

Points on this clonotype: Germline is not matched at one junction end, which may reflect a read error. V gene TRBV13 combines with J gene TRBJ2-7, with TRBD2 matching 8 bases. The V gene's germline CDR1 is PRHDT and CDR2 FYEKMQ (reference sequence). The CDR3 covers 16 residues. The CDR3 DNA follows: TGTGACAGCACCTGGGGACTAGTGGGAGTAACCTATGAGCAGTACTTC. This translates into CDSTWGLVGVTYEQYF.

Comment on this clonotype: Just one base apart from a much larger clone, this may be a read error. The chain carries TRBV21-1 and TRBJ2-1; TRBD1, the table's D call, was not compared with the DNA. TRBV21-1 is noted as a pseudogene. The CDR3 is 19 residues long. Here the CDR3 reads CAGSKKDPGKRSSYNEQFF. CDR3 nucleotide sequence: TGTGCCGGCAGCAAAAAGGACCCAGGGAAGCGTAGCTCCTACAATGAGCAGTTCTTC.

About this clonotype: One end of the junction is discordant with germline, which a read error may explain. The chain carries TRBV11-1 and TRBJ2-2, with D tentatively TRBD2 (5 bases). CDR3 length equals 14 residues. Germline lookup yields CDR1 SGHAT and CDR2 FQDESV (reference sequence). CDR3 protein: CARNYTIGTGKLFF. In DNA form, the CDR3 reads TGTGCCAGGAACTATACTATTGGCACCGGGAAGCTGTTTTTT.

Concerning this clonotype itself: The junction shows a germline mismatch at one end, possibly a read error. The chain combines TRBV6-2 or TRBV6-3 with TRBJ2-3; TRBD2 aligns across 7 bases. The CDR3 length is 15 residues. Germline loops: CDR1 MNHEY, CDR2 SVGEGT. The CDR3 protein is CDSSYTSVSSDTQYF. For the CDR3, the DNA is TGTGACAGCAGTTACACTAGCGTGAGCTCAGATACGCAGTATTTT.

This clonotype was recorded once. Relative to the germline gene, one junction end is altered; a read error may explain this. The V gene is TRBV6-2 or TRBV6-3, the J gene TRBJ2-3; D is undetermined. The J call may not be correct, given that the DNA end is closer to TRBJ1-5. The germline gives CDR1 MNHEY, CDR2 SVGEGT. The CDR3 runs 13 residues. DNA for the CDR3: TGTGCCAGCTGTTACTCCCTCCGAGATACGCAGCATTTT. Translated, it gives CASCYSLRDTQHF.

This clonotype was detected only a few times. This chain uses TRBV9 with TRBJ2-6; D remains ambiguous. CDR1 is SGDLS and CDR2 is YYNGEE in the germline V gene. V was pared by 4 bases and J by 2 bases, with 10 bases between. CDR3 length: 15 residues. The CDR3 here is CASSLESPGANVLTF. Here the CDR3 DNA reads TGTGCCAGCAGCCTAGAGTCTCCTGGGGCCAACGTCCTGACTTTC.

The chain employs TRBV11-2 and TRBJ2-5; a possible D gene is TRBD2 (5 bases). V was trimmed by 3 bases and J by 3 bases, leaving 14 bases between them. The CDR3 extends over 15 amino acids. The germline CDR1 and CDR2 sequences are SGHAT and FQNNGV. In DNA, the CDR3 is TGTGCCAGCAGCTTCACCATAGTGGGAGAAGAGACCCAGTACTTC. Amino acids: CASSFTIVGEETQYF.

To note about this clonotype: One end of the junction fails to match germline, which may point to a read error. The rearrangement links TRBV29-1 to TRBJ2-5; 7 bases are shared with TRBD1. Germline V gene sequence: CDR1 SQVTM, CDR2 ANQGSEA. CDR3 length: 13 amino acids. The CDR3 sequence: CSVSDRYQETQHF. CDR3 sequence (DNA): TGCAGCGTATCGGACAGGTACCAAGAGACCCAGCACTTC.

About this clonotype itself: At one end the junction does not follow the germline gene, possibly because of a read error. The chain links TRBV6-1 to TRBJ2-7; no reliable D call. Looked up from germline, CDR1 is MNHNS and CDR2 is SASEGT. The CDR3 has 13 residues. The CDR3 sequence: CASARTNLNEQYF. The CDR3 DNA follows: TGTGCCAGCGCCAGGACCAACCTCAACGAGCAGTATTTC.

The table lists this clonotype with many counts. In DNA, the CDR3 is TGTGCCACCATTCCGAGCTTCCAGCTAGCCAAAAACATTCAGTACTTC. Encoded protein: CATIPSFQLAKNIQYF. The chain couples TRBV24-1 to TRBJ2-4; D call uncertain. V dropped 8 bases and J dropped 0 bases, with 16 bases sitting between them. The CDR3 spans 16 residues. Germline V gene lookup returns CDR1 KGHDR and CDR2 SFDVKD.

Notes on this clonotype: A much larger clone lies a single base off, so this may be a read error. The rearrangement uses TRBV20-1 and TRBJ2-5, with a tentative D call TRBD2 (7 bases). V lost 3 bases to trimming and J lost 1 base, with 15 bases between them. CDR1 is DFQATT, CDR2 SNEGSKA, per germline (reference sequence). The CDR3 contains 15 residues. The CDR3 DNA follows: TGCAGTGCTAGGTTGGGGGGGCCAATCCAAGAGACCCAGTACTTC. Protein product: CSARLGGPIQETQYF.

As concerns this clonotype: A read error may produce the germline difference seen at one junction end. V usage is TRBV12-3 or TRBV12-4 and J usage is TRBJ2-7; D remains unclear. This CDR3 is 13 amino acids long. CDR3 protein: CASSDENDCEQYF. The CDR3 nucleotides are TGTGCCAGCAGTGACGAAAATGACTGCGAGCAATACTTC.

Points on this clonotype: One base away lies a much larger clone, so this may be a sequencing read error. V gene TRBV28 combines with J gene TRBJ2-1; 7 nucleotides match TRBD2. This CDR3 has 16 amino acids. CDR1 and CDR2 from the germline V gene are MDHEN and SYDVKM. CDR3 region: CANSLITSDSYNEQFF. CDR3 nucleotides: TGTGCCAACAGTTTGATCACTAGCGACTCCTACAATGAGCAGTTCTTC.

The genes are TRBV20-1 and TRBJ2-7, with D unclear. V was pared by 5 bases and J by 7 bases, with 24 bases between. The V gene's germline CDR1 is DFQATT and CDR2 SNEGSKA (reference sequence). The CDR3 length is 15 residues. The CDR3 DNA reads TGCAGTGCTCACTTCCGGAGACCAGCGACTTATGAGCAGTACTTC. It specifies CSAHFRRPATYEQYF.

The chain is built from TRBV20-1 and TRBJ2-1; 7 bases are a match to TRBD1. The length of the CDR3 is 15 residues. Losses at the gene ends were 3 bases for V and 0 bases for J; bases not matched to a gene: 5. CDR1 is DFQATT, CDR2 SNEGSKA, per germline (reference sequence). CDR3 sequence: CSARTGTNSYNEQFF. The CDR3 nucleotides read TGCAGTGCTAGGACAGGGACAAACTCCTACAATGAGCAGTTCTTC.

About this clonotype: This may come from a read error, since a much larger clone is one base off. The chain links TRBV7-3 to TRBJ2-3; tentatively, D is TRBD1 or TRBD2 (6 bases each). The CDR3 has 16 residues. Trimming took off 0 bases at V and 4 bases at J, with 14 bases between the two ends. Germline assignment: CDR1 SGHTA and CDR2 FQGTGA. This CDR3 is CASSLTMGGESDTQYF. Here the CDR3 DNA reads TGTGCCAGCAGCTTAACAATGGGGGGCGAATCAGATACGCAGTATTTT.

As to this clonotype: The junction departs from germline at one end; a sequencing error may be responsible. The genes are TRBV12-3 or TRBV12-4 and TRBJ1-2; tentatively, D is TRBD1 (5 bases). CDR3 length equals 13 residues. This CDR3 reads CTSSLSGRDGYTF. The CDR3 nucleotides are TGTACCAGCAGTTTGTCAGGGAGAGATGGCTACACCTTT.

Points on this clonotype: At one boundary the junction diverges from the germline segment, which might be a read error. V and J are TRBV6-1 and TRBJ2-1; D ambiguous. Germline CDR1 is MNHNS and CDR2 is SASEGT. CDR3 length: 16 amino acids. The CDR3 sequence is CASRVSSYSSYNEQSF. CDR3 DNA sequence: TGTGCCAGCAGGGTCAGCTCCTATAGCTCCTACAATGAGCAGTCCTTC.

As to this clonotype: A much larger clone lies a single base off, so this may be a read error. The rearrangement joins TRBV5-6 to TRBJ1-4; D is unclear. The CDR3 covers 15 residues. Germline CDR1 is SGHDT and CDR2 is YYEEEE. The CDR3 protein is CASSPVPSTNEKLLF. CDR3 coding DNA: TGTGCCAGCAGCCCTGTACCATCCACTAATGAAAAACTGCTTTTT.

On this clonotype: Compared with germline, one end of the junction differs, possibly owing to a read error. This chain joins TRBV4-1 and TRBJ2-1, with no clear D. The CDR3 is 14 residues long. Germline V gene lookup returns CDR1 MGHRA and CDR2 YSYEKL. CDR3 coding DNA: TGCGACAGCAGCCGAACAAGGGAAACCAATGAGCGGTTCTTC. Its protein product is CDSSRTRETNERFF.

The chain is built from TRBV29-1 and TRBJ2-7, with TRBD1 matching 9 bases. V trimming: 8 bases; J trimming: 4 bases; junction bases outside the gene matches: 9. This CDR3 comprises 13 residues. The germline CDR1 and CDR2 sequences are SQVTM and ANQGSEA. The CDR3 DNA reads TGCAGCATTGGGACAGGGTCCCGTTACGAGCAGTACTTC. Protein: CSIGTGSRYEQYF.

In this sample, this clonotype turned up a few times. Relative to the germline gene, one junction end is altered; a read error may explain this. The chain has TRBV5-4 and TRBJ2-3; D is possibly TRBD1 or TRBD2 (5 bases each). CDR1 and CDR2 (germline): SGHNT, YYREEE (reference sequence). There are 16 residues in the CDR3. CDR3 coding DNA: TGTGCCAGCAGCTTAGGGGCTAGCAGACTCACAGATACACAGTATTTT. Translating it yields CASSLGASRLTDTQYF.

As for this clonotype: An end of the junction does not agree with germline; a read error may underlie this. The V call is TRBV6-6, the J call TRBJ1-2, with 7 bases fitting TRBD1. CDR3 size: 12 residues. Germline lookup yields CDR1 MNHNY and CDR2 SVGAGI (reference sequence). The CDR3 nucleotides read TGCGCCAGCAGCCCAACAGGGGATGACTACACCTTC. This translates into CASSPTGDDYTF.

On this clonotype itself: An end of the junction does not agree with germline; a read error may underlie this. The chain employs TRBV12-3 or TRBV12-4 and TRBJ2-5; D unclear. The CDR3 is 13 amino acids. DNA of the CDR3: TGTCCCAGCACTTTATCCCCCCAGGAGACCCAATACTTC. The encoded protein is CPSTLSPQETQYF.

On this clonotype: The germline gene is not matched at one end of the junction; a read error may be the cause. The V call is TRBV6-5, the J call TRBJ2-5, with no clear D. Germline CDR1 is MNHEY and CDR2 is SVGAGI. The CDR3 runs 13 residues. CDR3 DNA: TGTGTCAGCAGTTATGGGAATGGAGAGACCCAGTACTTC. Residues: CVSSYGNGETQYF.

This clonotype was observed a few times. This sequence may be a read error, since a much larger clone differs from it by one base. This rearrangement joins TRBV11-2 to TRBJ2-7, with a tentative D call TRBD2 (5 bases). This CDR3 contains 14 residues. CDR1 is SGHAT, CDR2 FQNNGV, per germline. The CDR3 is CASSLASGIYGQYF. The CDR3 bases are TGTGCCAGCAGCTTAGCATCCGGGATCTACGGGCAGTACTTC.

Comments on this clonotype: At one boundary the junction diverges from the germline segment, which might be a read error. The V and J genes are TRBV5-6 and TRBJ2-3; D not certain. From germline, CDR1 is SGHDT and CDR2 YYEEEE. The CDR3 runs to 12 residues. DNA of the CDR3: TGTGCAAGCAGCTTTCATGCAGATATGCAGTATTTT. Its translation is CASSFHADMQYF.

Ten or more counts support this clonotype. The chain joins TRBV5-1 to TRBJ2-5, with 13 positions matching TRBD2. This CDR3 has 15 amino acids. V dropped 3 bases and J dropped 6; count of bases not matched to a gene: 5. Germline V lookup: CDR1 SGHRS, CDR2 YFSETQ. For the CDR3, the DNA is TGCGCCAGCAGCTCCGGACTAGCGGGAGCGAAGACCCAGTACTTC. Protein sequence: CASSSGLAGAKTQYF. The full variable domain, completed using reference TRBV5-1 and TRBJ2-5, is KAGVTQTPRYLIKTRGQQVTLSCSPISGHRSVSWYQQTPGQGLQFLFEYFSETQRNKGNFPGRFSGRQFSNSRSEMNVSTLELGDSALYLCASSSGLAGAKTQYFGPGTRLLVL.

For this clonotype: Germline and junction disagree at one end, which may indicate a read error. The rearrangement links TRBV29-1 to TRBJ2-7, with D possibly TRBD2 on 7 matching bases. CDR1 SQVTM and CDR2 ANQGSEA come from the germline V gene. This CDR3 contains 15 residues. The DNA of the CDR3 is TGCAGCGTTGAACCGGGGGGCGAGGGGACCTACAAGCACTACTTC. It codes for CSVEPGGEGTYKHYF.